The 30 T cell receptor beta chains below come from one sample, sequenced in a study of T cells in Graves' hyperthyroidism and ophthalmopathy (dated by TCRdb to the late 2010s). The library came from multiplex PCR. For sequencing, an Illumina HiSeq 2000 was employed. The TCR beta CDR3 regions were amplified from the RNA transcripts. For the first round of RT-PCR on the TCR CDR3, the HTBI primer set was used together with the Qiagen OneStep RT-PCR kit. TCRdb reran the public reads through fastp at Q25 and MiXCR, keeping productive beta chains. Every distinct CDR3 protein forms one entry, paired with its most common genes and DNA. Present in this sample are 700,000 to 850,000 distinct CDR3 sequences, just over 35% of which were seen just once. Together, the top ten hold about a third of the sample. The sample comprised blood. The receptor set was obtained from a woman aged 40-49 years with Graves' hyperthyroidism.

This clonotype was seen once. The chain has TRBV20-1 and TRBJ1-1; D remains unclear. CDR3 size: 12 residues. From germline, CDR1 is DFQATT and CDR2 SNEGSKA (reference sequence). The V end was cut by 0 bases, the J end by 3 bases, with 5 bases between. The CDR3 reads CSARDGDTEAFF. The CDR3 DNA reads TGCAGTGCTAGAGATGGGGACACTGAAGCTTTCTTT.

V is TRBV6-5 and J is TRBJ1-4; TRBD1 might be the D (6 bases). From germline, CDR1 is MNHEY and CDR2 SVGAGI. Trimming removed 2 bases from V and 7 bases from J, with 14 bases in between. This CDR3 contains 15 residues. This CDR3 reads CASSYLAGEGEKLFF. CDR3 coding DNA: TGTGCCAGCAGTTACCTCGCAGGGGAGGGTGAAAAACTGTTTTTT.

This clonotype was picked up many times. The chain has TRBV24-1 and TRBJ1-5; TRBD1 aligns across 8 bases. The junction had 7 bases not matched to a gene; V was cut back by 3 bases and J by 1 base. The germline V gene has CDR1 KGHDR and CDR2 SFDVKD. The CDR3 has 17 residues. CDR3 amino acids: CATSDGMTGASNQPQHF. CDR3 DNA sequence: TGTGCCACCAGTGATGGGATGACAGGGGCAAGCAATCAGCCCCAGCATTTT.

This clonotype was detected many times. In nucleotides, the CDR3 is TGCAGTGCTAGAGATCGAGGGGTAGGCCAAGAGACCCAGTACTTC. Its protein product is CSARDRGVGQETQYF. The V call is TRBV20-1, the J call TRBJ2-5, with D perhaps given as TRBD1 or TRBD2 (5 bases each). The CDR3 loop spans 15 amino acids. CDR1 and CDR2 from the germline V gene are DFQATT and SNEGSKA (reference sequence). Trimming removed 0 bases at V and 1 base at J, with 12 bases between.

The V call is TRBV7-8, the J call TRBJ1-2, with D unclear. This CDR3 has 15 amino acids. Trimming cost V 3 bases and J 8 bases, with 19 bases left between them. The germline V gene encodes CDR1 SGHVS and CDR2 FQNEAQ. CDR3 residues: CASSFYKATQDGYTF. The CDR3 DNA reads TGTGCCAGCAGCTTCTATAAGGCGACGCAGGACGGCTACACCTTC. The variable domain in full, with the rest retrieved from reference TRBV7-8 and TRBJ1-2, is GAGVSQSPRYKVAKRGQDVALRCDPISGHVSLFWYQQALGQGPEFLTYFQNEAQLDKSGLPSDRFFAERPEGSVSTLKIQRTQQEDSAVYLCASSFYKATQDGYTFGSGTRLTVV.

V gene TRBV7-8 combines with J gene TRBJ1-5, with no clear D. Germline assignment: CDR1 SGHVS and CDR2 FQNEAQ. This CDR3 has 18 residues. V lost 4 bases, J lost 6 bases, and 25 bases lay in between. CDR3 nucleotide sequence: TGTGCCAGCAGCTCCCGACGAAATGGTTTGACGGTGCCTCAGCCCCAGCATTTT. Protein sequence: CASSSRRNGLTVPQPQHF.

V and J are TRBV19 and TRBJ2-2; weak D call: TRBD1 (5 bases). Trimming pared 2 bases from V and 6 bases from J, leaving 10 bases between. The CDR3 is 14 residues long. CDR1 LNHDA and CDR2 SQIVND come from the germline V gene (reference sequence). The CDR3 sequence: CASSISGLAGELFF. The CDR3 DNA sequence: TGTGCCAGTAGTATATCAGGGTTGGCCGGGGAGCTGTTTTTT.

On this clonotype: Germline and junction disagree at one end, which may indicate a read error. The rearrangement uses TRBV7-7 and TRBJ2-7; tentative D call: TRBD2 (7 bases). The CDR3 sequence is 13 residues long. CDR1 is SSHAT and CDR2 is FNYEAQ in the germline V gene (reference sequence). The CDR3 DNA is TGTGCTAGCAGCTCATCAGGGGAGGGCGAGCAGTACTTC. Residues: CASSSSGEGEQYF.

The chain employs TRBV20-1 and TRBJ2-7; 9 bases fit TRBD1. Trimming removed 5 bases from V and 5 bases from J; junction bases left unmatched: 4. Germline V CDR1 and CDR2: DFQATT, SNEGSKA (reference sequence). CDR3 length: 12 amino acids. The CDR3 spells CSAWTGDHEQYF. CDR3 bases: TGCAGTGCTTGGACAGGGGACCACGAGCAGTACTTC.

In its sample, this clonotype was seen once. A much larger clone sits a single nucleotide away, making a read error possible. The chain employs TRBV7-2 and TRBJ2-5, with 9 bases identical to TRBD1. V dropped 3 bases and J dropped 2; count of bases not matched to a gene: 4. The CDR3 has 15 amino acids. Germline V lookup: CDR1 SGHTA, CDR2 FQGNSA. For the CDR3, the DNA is TGTACCAGCAGCTTGCCGGGACAGGGTCAAGAGACCCAGTACTTC. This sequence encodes CTSSLPGQGQETQYF. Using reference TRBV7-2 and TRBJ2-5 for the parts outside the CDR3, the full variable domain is GAGVSQSPSNKVTEKGKDVELRCDPISGHTALYWYRQSLGQGLEFLIYFQGNSAPDKSGLPSDRFSAERTGGSVSTLTIQRTQQEDSAVYLCTSSLPGQGQETQYFGPGTRLLVL.

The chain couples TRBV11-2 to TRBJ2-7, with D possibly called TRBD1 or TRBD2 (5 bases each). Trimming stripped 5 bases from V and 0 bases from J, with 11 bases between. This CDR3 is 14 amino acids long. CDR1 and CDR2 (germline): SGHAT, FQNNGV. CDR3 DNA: TGTGCCAGCAGCCGAGAGGGGTTCTCCTACGAGCAGTACTTC. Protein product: CASSREGFSYEQYF.

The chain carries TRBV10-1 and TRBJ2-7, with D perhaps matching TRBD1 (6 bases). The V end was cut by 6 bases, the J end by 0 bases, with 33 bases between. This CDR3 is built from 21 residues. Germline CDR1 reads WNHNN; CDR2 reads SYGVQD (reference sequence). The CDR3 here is CASSQICLTGHPFEGSYEQYF. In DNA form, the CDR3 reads TGCGCCAGCAGCCAGATTTGCCTCACGGGACATCCTTTTGAGGGCTCCTACGAGCAGTACTTC.

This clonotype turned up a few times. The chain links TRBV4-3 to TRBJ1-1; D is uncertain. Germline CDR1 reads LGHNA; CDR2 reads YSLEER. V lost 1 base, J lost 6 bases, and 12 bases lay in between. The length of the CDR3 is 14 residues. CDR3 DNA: TGCGCCAGCAGCCAAGTACTGGGCTTCGCTGAAGCTTTCTTT. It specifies CASSQVLGFAEAFF.

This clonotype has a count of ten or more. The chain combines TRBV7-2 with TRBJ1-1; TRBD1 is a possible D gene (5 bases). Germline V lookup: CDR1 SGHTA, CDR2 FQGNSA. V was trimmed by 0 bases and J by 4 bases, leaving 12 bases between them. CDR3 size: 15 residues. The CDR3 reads CASSLAFAGSTEAFF. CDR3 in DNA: TGTGCCAGCAGCTTAGCGTTTGCAGGGAGCACTGAAGCTTTCTTT.

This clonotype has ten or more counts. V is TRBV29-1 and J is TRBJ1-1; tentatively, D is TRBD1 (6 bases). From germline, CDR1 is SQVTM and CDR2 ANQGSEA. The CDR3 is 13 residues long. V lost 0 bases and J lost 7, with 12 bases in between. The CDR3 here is CSVEDLEGVEAFF. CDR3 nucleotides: TGCAGCGTTGAAGATCTTGAGGGGGTTGAAGCTTTCTTT. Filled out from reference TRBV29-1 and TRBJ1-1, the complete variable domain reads SAVISQKPSRDICQRGTSLTIQCQVDSQVTMMFWYRQQPGQSLTLIATANQGSEATYESGFVIDKFPISRPNLTFSTLTVSNMSPEDSSIYLCSVEDLEGVEAFFGQGTRLTVV.

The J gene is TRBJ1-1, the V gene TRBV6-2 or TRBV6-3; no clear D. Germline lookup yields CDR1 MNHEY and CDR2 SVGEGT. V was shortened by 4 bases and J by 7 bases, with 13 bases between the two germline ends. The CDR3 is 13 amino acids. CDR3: CASSLMGSIEAFF. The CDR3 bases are TGTGCCAGCAGTTTAATGGGCAGCATTGAAGCTTTCTTT.

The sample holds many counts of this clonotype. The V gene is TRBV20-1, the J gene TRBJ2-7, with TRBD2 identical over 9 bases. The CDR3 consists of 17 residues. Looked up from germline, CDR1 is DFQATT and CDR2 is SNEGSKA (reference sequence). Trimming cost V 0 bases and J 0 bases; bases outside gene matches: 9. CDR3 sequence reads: CSARDLGSGGSSYEQYF. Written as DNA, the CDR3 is TGCAGTGCTAGAGATTTAGGTAGCGGGGGATCCTCCTACGAGCAGTACTTC.

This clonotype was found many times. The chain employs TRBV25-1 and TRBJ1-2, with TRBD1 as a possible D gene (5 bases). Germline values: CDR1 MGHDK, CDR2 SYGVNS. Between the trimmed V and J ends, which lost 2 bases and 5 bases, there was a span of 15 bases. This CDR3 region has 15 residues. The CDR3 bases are TGTGCCAGCAGTGAAGGACATCCAGACGGGTATGGCTACACCTTC. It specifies CASSEGHPDGYGYTF.

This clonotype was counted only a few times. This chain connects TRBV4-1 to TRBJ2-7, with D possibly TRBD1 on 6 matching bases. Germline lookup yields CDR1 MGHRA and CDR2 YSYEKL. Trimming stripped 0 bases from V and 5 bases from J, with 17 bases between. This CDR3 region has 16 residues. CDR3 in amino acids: CASSQDPAGEINEQYF. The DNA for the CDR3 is TGCGCCAGCAGCCAAGATCCGGCAGGGGAGATCAACGAGCAGTACTTC.

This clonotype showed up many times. The CDR3 bases are TGTGCCAGCAGTTACTTTGCGAACACCGGGGAGCTGTTTTTT. It is translated as CASSYFANTGELFF. The chain uses TRBV6-5 and TRBJ2-2; unclear D gene. The length of the CDR3 is 14 residues. Germline V gene data show CDR1 as MNHEY and CDR2 as SVGAGI. Trimming cost V 1 base and J 0 bases, with 3 bases left between them.

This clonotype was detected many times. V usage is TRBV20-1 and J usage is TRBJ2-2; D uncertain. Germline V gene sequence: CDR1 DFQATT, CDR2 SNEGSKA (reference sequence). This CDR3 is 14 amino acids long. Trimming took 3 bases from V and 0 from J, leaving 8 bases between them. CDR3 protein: CSARVDANTGELFF. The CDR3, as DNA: TGCAGTGCTAGGGTTGACGCGAACACCGGGGAGCTGTTTTTT.

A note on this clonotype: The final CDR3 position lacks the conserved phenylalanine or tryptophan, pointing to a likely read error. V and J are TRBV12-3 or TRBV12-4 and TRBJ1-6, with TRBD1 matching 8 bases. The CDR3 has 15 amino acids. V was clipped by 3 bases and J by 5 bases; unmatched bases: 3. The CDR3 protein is CASSFGTGNNSPLHL. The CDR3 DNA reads TGTGCCAGCAGTTTTGGGACAGGCAATAATTCACCCCTCCACCTT.

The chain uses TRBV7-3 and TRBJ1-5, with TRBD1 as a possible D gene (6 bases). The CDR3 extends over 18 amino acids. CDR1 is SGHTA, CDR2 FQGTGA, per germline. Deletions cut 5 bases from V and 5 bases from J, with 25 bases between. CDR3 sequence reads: CASSQTLGPGGIHQPQHF. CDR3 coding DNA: TGTGCCAGCAGCCAAACCTTAGGGCCCGGGGGCATACATCAGCCCCAGCATTTT.

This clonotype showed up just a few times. The CDR3 protein is CASSLWDTMEGYTF. The CDR3 DNA reads as TGTGCCAGCAGTTTATGGGACACTATGGAAGGCTACACCTTC. V usage is TRBV7-9 and J usage is TRBJ1-2, with D perhaps TRBD1 (6 bases). The CDR3 consists of 14 residues. Trimming left V 6 bases short and J 8 bases short, with 19 bases between. In germline, CDR1 is SEHNR, CDR2 FQNEAQ (reference sequence).

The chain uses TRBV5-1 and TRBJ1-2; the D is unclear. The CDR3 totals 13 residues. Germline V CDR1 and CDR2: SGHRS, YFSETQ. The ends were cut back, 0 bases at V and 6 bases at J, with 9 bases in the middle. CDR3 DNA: TGCGCCAGCAGCTTGGCCTTGGGGAATGGCTACACCTTC. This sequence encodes CASSLALGNGYTF. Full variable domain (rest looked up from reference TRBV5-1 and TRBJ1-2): KAGVTQTPRYLIKTRGQQVTLSCSPISGHRSVSWYQQTPGQGLQFLFEYFSETQRNKGNFPGRFSGRQFSNSRSEMNVSTLELGDSALYLCASSLALGNGYTFGSGTRLTVV.

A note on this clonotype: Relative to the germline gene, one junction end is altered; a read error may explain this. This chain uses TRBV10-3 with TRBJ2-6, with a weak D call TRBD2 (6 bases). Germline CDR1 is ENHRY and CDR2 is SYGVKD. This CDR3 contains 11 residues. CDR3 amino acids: CAISEWGENAF. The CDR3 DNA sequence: TGTGCCATCAGTGAGTGGGGGGAAAATGCTTTC.

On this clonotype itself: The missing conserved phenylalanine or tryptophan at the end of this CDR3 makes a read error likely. The CDR3 DNA sequence: TGTGCCAGCAGCCGACGGACAGGGGCAAGCTACGAGCAGTACCTC. It specifies CASSRRTGASYEQYL. V and J are TRBV12-3 or TRBV12-4 and TRBJ2-7, with 9 nucleotides matching TRBD1. J was trimmed by 3 bases and V by 6 bases; bases with no gene match: 9. The length of the CDR3 is 15 residues.

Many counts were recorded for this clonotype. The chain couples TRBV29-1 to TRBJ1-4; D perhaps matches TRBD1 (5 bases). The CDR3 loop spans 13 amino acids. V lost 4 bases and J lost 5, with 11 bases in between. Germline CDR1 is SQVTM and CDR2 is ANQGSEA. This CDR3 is CSVGDHRNEKLFF. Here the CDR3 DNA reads TGCAGCGTTGGGGACCATCGGAATGAAAAACTGTTTTTT.

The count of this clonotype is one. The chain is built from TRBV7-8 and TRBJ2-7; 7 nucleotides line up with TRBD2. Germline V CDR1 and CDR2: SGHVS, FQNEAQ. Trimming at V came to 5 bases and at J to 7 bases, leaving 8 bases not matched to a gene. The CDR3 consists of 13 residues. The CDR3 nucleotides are TGTGCCAGCAGCATGGGACTACACAATGAGCAGTACTTC. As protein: CASSMGLHNEQYF.

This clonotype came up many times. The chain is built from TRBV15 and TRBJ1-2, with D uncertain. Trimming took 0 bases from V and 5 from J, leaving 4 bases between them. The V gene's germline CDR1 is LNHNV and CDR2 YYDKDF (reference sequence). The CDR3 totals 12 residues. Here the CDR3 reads CATSRDLYGYTF. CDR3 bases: TGTGCCACCAGCAGAGATCTGTATGGCTACACCTTC. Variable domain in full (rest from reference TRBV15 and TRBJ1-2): DAMVIQNPRYQVTQFGKPVTLSCSQTLNHNVMYWYQQKSSQAPKLLFHYYDKDFNNEADTPDNFQSRRPNTSFCFLDIRSPGLGDTAMYLCATSRDLYGYTFGSGTRLTVV.